This T cell receptor (beta chain) was recovered during a study of radiotherapy plus CTLA-4 blockade in lung cancer. Study-wide results and limits: The study found tumor-derived TCR clones expanded in blood after radiotherapy plus ipilimumab. Best predicting response, reportedly, were early blood T cell clone dynamics, with interferon-beta.

Produced via immunoSEQ multiplex PCR; TCRdb's table is partial and in-frame only. The sample holds roughly 100,000 clones, approximately 81% seen once. A word on this clone: Its specificity is not known.

Germline lookup yields CDR1 SGHAT and CDR2 FQNNGV. Unmatched junction bases numbered 11, after V lost 2 bases and J lost 3 bases. This CDR3 has 19 amino acids. The receptor was derived from a human donor with non-small cell lung cancer that progressed on radiotherapy plus ipilimumab. Some clones in this sample may be carry-over from other donors' samples. The source material was peripheral blood, sampled from a patient treated with radiotherapy plus ipilimumab. The chain employs TRBV11-2 and TRBJ2-7, with 15 nucleotides matching TRBD2. The DNA of the CDR3 is TGTGCCAGCAGCTTACGTCTTGGGACTAGCGGGGGGAGTGGCTACGAGCAGTACTTC. Its translation: CASSLRLGTSGGSGYEQYF. Together with reference TRBV11-2 and TRBJ2-7, the CDR3 gives the full variable domain: EAGVAQSPRYKIIEKRQSVAFWCNPISGHATLYWYQQILGQGPKLLIQFQNNGVVDDSQLPKDRFSAERLKGVDSTLKIQPAKLEDSAVYLCASSLRLGTSGGSGYEQYFGPGTRLTVT.